This T cell receptor beta chain was profiled in a study of cytomegalovirus exposure and HLA in healthy donors. Amplification used 60 Vbeta primers and 13 Jbeta primers. Here immunoSEQ multiplex PCR was the method, and the copy in TCRdb shows in-frame clones only, minus some. This sample has about 100,000 clones, with 80% to 90% found just once. CDR1 is SGHNT and CDR2 is YYREEE in the germline V gene (reference sequence). The CDR3 is made up of 14 amino acids. With 2 bases clipped from V and 11 bases from J, the junction kept 12 bases outside the gene matches. The chain employs TRBV5-4 and TRBJ1-1, with 7 bases lining up with TRBD1. The sequenced material came from PBMCs. The receptor's source is a woman aged 18-29 years in good health and CMV-seronegative. The CDR3 region has the DNA TGTGCCAGCAGCTTACCCGGACAGGCTAAATGGGCTTTCTTT. Protein: CASSLPGQAKWAFF.